The 12 T cell receptor beta chains below come from one sample, sequenced in a study of beta chain features in type 1 diabetes. Since all of the isolated RNA was reverse transcribed, expressed TCRB transcripts were what got sequenced. The method was immunoSEQ multiplex PCR; TCRdb's version includes in-frame clones alone and lacks a portion of them. The top ten clones hold more than 0.045% of a sample with 400,000 to 550,000 clones, roughly 10% of them seen once. The sequenced sample was naive CD4+ T cells from blood. These receptors were taken from a woman aged 18 to 35 in good health.

The chain joins TRBV10-3 to TRBJ1-1; D is possibly TRBD1 (5 bases). V lost 10 bases and J 3 bases, leaving 15 bases between the germline ends. CDR1 is ENHRY and CDR2 is SYGVKD in the germline V gene. This CDR3 has 13 residues. CDR3 amino acids: CATRVGGDTEAFF. The CDR3 DNA reads as TGTGCCACTCGGGTAGGAGGGGACACTGAAGCTTTCTTT.

This clone was observed a few times. The chain combines TRBV4-3 with TRBJ2-7, with 11 bases matching TRBD2. This CDR3 region has 16 residues. CDR1 is LGHNA, CDR2 YSLEER, per germline. The J segment lost 5 bases and the V segment lost 4 bases, leaving 10 bases of the junction unmatched. CDR3 amino acids: CASSPSGSGRVHEQYF. In nucleotides, the CDR3 is TGCGCCAGCAGCCCAAGTGGTAGCGGGAGGGTCCACGAGCAGTACTTC.

This clone showed up just a few times. This CDR3 reads CSVEDGAASYEQYF. In nucleotides, the CDR3 is TGCAGCGTTGAAGACGGCGCAGCCTCCTACGAGCAGTACTTC. The chain combines TRBV29-1 with TRBJ2-7; D not resolved. V was clipped by 0 bases and J by 0 bases, with 9 bases between them. Per germline, CDR1 SQVTM and CDR2 ANQGSEA. The CDR3 sequence is 14 residues long.

The rearrangement links TRBV29-1 to TRBJ2-1; TRBD1 agrees at 7 bases. The CDR3 is made up of 15 amino acids. CDR1 and CDR2 (germline): SQVTM, ANQGSEA. V shed 7 bases and J 1 base; nucleotides not matched to a gene: 10. The CDR3 loop is CSGGPGQISYNEQFF. CDR3 in DNA: TGCAGCGGGGGACCGGGACAGATTTCCTACAATGAGCAGTTCTTC.

This clone turned up a few times. The chain couples TRBV27 to TRBJ2-1; D remains ambiguous. Germline CDR1 is MNHEY and CDR2 is SMNVEV (reference sequence). V was clipped by 3 bases and J by 0 bases, with 9 bases between them. This CDR3 spans 15 amino acids. The CDR3 loop is CASSLTVASYNEQFF. DNA of the CDR3: TGTGCCAGCAGTTTGACCGTGGCCTCCTACAATGAGCAGTTCTTC.

The chain carries TRBV10-2 and TRBJ1-1; maybe TRBD1 (6 bases). Trimming cost V 6 bases and J 1 base, with 9 bases left between them. Looked up from germline, CDR1 is WSHSY and CDR2 is SAAADI. The CDR3 is 13 amino acids. The CDR3 nucleotides are TGCGCCAGCAGCAGGGGAAAGAACACTGAAGCTTTCTTT. Protein: CASSRGKNTEAFF.

J is TRBJ2-3 and V is TRBV29-1; D possibly uses TRBD1 or TRBD2 (5 bases each). The CDR3 consists of 14 residues. Looked up from germline, CDR1 is SQVTM and CDR2 is ANQGSEA. V was trimmed by 4 bases and J by 3 bases, leaving 14 bases between them. CDR3 in DNA: TGCAGCGTTGGAACACGGGGCCAGACAGATACGCAGTATTTT. Translating gives CSVGTRGQTDTQYF.

The V call is TRBV28, the J call TRBJ2-5; D may be TRBD2 (6 bases). Deletions cut 3 bases from V and 5 bases from J, with 13 bases between. The CDR3 contains 14 residues. Per germline, CDR1 MDHEN and CDR2 SYDVKM. CDR3 residues: CASSFGGARETQYF. CDR3 coding DNA: TGTGCCAGCAGTTTCGGAGGGGCCCGGGAGACCCAGTACTTC.

This clone was picked up a small number of times. The chain combines TRBV14 with TRBJ2-5, with no clear D. V was pared by 2 bases and J by 8 bases, with 15 bases between. The CDR3 covers 14 residues. Germline assignment: CDR1 SGHDN and CDR2 FVKESK. The CDR3 reads CASSQRQVPPTQYF. Written as DNA, the CDR3 is TGTGCCAGCAGCCAACGTCAGGTGCCCCCAACCCAGTACTTC.

This clone has just a few counts. This chain connects TRBV29-1 to TRBJ1-1; D possibly corresponds to TRBD1 (5 bases). Germline CDR1 SQVTM, CDR2 ANQGSEA. The CDR3 extends over 16 amino acids. Trimming stripped 6 bases from V and 0 bases from J, with 20 bases between. This CDR3 is CSVPGKGKTMNTEAFF. As DNA, the CDR3 is TGCAGCGTCCCAGGGAAGGGGAAAACAATGAACACTGAAGCTTTCTTT. Full variable domain (outside the CDR3, taken from reference TRBV29-1 and TRBJ1-1): SAVISQKPSRDICQRGTSLTIQCQVDSQVTMMFWYRQQPGQSLTLIATANQGSEATYESGFVIDKFPISRPNLTFSTLTVSNMSPEDSSIYLCSVPGKGKTMNTEAFFGQGTRLTVV.

The rearrangement links TRBV27 to TRBJ2-2, with D tentatively TRBD2 (6 bases). V lost 1 base and J 4 bases, leaving 10 bases between the germline ends. The CDR3 spans 15 residues. Per the germline V gene, CDR1 is MNHEY and CDR2 is SMNVEV (reference sequence). The CDR3 reads CASSLLREVTGELFF. For the CDR3, the DNA is TGTGCCAGCAGTTTATTGAGGGAGGTCACCGGGGAGCTGTTTTTT.

This clone was observed a handful of times. The rearrangement links TRBV28 to TRBJ2-7; 8 bases line up with TRBD1. The CDR3 has 14 amino acids. Germline CDR1 reads MDHEN; CDR2 reads SYDVKM. V shed 5 bases, J shed 2 bases, and the junction held 5 bases outside the gene matches. The DNA of the CDR3 is TGTGCCAGCAGTCGGGGACAGGCGGCCTACGAGCAGTACTTC. Protein product: CASSRGQAAYEQYF.